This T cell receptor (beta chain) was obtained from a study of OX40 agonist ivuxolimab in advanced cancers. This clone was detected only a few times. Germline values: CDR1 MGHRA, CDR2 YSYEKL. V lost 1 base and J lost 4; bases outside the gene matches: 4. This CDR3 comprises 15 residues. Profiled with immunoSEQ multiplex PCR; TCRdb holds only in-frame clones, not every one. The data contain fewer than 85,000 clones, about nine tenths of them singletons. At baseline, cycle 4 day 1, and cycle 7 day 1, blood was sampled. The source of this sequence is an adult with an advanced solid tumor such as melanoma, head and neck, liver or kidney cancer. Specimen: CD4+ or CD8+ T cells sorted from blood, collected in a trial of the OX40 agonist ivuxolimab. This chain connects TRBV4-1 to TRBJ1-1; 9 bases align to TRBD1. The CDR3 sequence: CASSQVTTGGTEAFF. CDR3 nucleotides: TGCGCCAGCAGCCAAGTGACGACAGGGGGCACTGAAGCTTTCTTT.